A single sample gave rise to the 24 T cell receptor beta chains below, sequenced in a study of CD8 T cells in Susac syndrome. Random hexamers served to reverse transcribe roughly 0.5 to 1 ug RNA. TCRdb re-derived calls from the immunoSEQ multiplex PCR reads in MiXCR, one entry per CDR3 protein. The sample holds roughly 120,000 distinct CDR3 sequences, roughly 94% seen once. Sequenced sample: CD4+ T cells from PBMCs. These TCRs come from a human donor with multiple sclerosis.

This clonotype turned up a few times. This chain connects TRBV3-1 to TRBJ2-5; 7 nucleotides agree with TRBD2. This CDR3 is built from 14 residues. The junction had 3 bases not matched to a gene; V was cut back by 4 bases and J by 1 base. CDR1 LGHDT and CDR2 YNNKEL come from the germline V gene (reference sequence). Written as DNA, the CDR3 is TGTGCCAGCAGCCGCAGCGGGGCCCAAGAGACCCAGTACTTC. It translates to CASSRSGAQETQYF.

The chain joins TRBV19 to TRBJ2-7; TRBD2 matches at 9 bases. The CDR3 totals 13 residues. Germline assignment: CDR1 LNHDA and CDR2 SQIVND (reference sequence). V dropped 8 bases and J dropped 4; count of bases not matched to a gene: 6. This CDR3 reads CASRRGRGYEQYF. Written as DNA, the CDR3 is TGTGCCAGTCGACGCGGGAGGGGGTACGAGCAGTACTTC.

The V and J genes are TRBV7-9 and TRBJ1-3; D might be TRBD1 (6 bases). CDR1 is SEHNR, CDR2 FQNEAQ, per germline (reference sequence). This CDR3 is 14 amino acids long. V gave up 8 bases and J gave up 6 bases, with 17 bases separating them. The CDR3 loop reads CASDFRDTKNTIYF. CDR3 sequence (DNA): TGTGCCAGCGACTTCCGGGACACCAAAAACACCATATATTTT.

The chain combines TRBV20-1 with TRBJ2-1; 13 nucleotides line up with TRBD2. CDR3 length: 13 amino acids. V lost 3 bases and J lost 14; bases outside the gene matches: 7. Germline CDR1 is DFQATT and CDR2 is SNEGSKA (reference sequence). The CDR3 here is CSASPGLAGTKFF. CDR3 coding DNA: TGCAGTGCTAGTCCGGGACTAGCGGGAACTAAGTTCTTC.

The chain employs TRBV19 and TRBJ1-1, with D possibly being TRBD1 (5 bases). CDR3 length: 11 residues. V was clipped by 6 bases and J by 12 bases, with 14 bases between them. Germline-derived CDR1 and CDR2 are LNHDA and SQIVND (reference sequence). The DNA of the CDR3 is TGTGCCAGTAGGAGGGGCAACGAAACTTTCTTT. This gives the protein CASRRGNETFF. Combining the CDR3 with reference TRBV19 and TRBJ1-1 gives the whole variable domain DGGITQSPKYLFRKEGQNVTLSCEQNLNHDAMYWYRQDPGQGLRLIYYSQIVNDFQKGDIAEGYSVSREKKESFPLTVTSAQKNPTAFYLCASRRGNETFFGQGTRLTVV.

The chain is built from TRBV7-2 and TRBJ2-3; D remains ambiguous. This CDR3 region has 15 residues. V dropped 4 bases and J dropped 1 base, with 12 bases sitting between them. Germline V lookup: CDR1 SGHTA, CDR2 FQGNSA. Here the CDR3 reads CASSSFPRGTDTQYF. The DNA of the CDR3 is TGTGCCAGCAGCTCCTTTCCCCGGGGCACAGATACGCAGTATTTT. Complete variable domain (other parts from reference TRBV7-2 and TRBJ2-3): GAGVSQSPSNKVTEKGKDVELRCDPISGHTALYWYRQSLGQGLEFLIYFQGNSAPDKSGLPSDRFSAERTGGSVSTLTIQRTQQEDSAVYLCASSSFPRGTDTQYFGPGTRLTVL.

The chain couples TRBV7-2 to TRBJ1-2; 10 positions agree with TRBD1. This CDR3 has 18 residues. V trimming: 7 bases; J trimming: 8 bases; junction bases outside the gene matches: 22. CDR1 and CDR2 from the germline V gene are SGHTA and FQGNSA. The CDR3 protein is CASTVKVGTGALEGGYTF. The CDR3, as DNA: TGTGCCAGCACCGTAAAAGTCGGGACAGGGGCCCTGGAGGGCGGCTACACCTTC. Full variable domain (outside the CDR3, taken from reference TRBV7-2 and TRBJ1-2): GAGVSQSPSNKVTEKGKDVELRCDPISGHTALYWYRQSLGQGLEFLIYFQGNSAPDKSGLPSDRFSAERTGGSVSTLTIQRTQQEDSAVYLCASTVKVGTGALEGGYTFGSGTRLTVV.

Only one count was recorded for this clonotype. This chain uses TRBV20-1 with TRBJ2-5; D ambiguous. Between the trimmed V and J ends, which lost 3 bases and 6 bases, there was a span of 20 bases. The V gene's germline CDR1 is DFQATT and CDR2 SNEGSKA (reference sequence). This CDR3 region has 15 residues. In DNA, the CDR3 is TGCAGTGCTAGTCCCGCGGCTAGTTCTTTGCAGACCCAGTACTTC. This translates into CSASPAASSLQTQYF.

The J gene is TRBJ1-2, the V gene TRBV30; 11 bases are shared with TRBD1. The germline V gene encodes CDR1 GTSNPN and CDR2 SVGIG (reference sequence). Trimming removed 2 bases from V and 3 bases from J; junction bases left unmatched: 11. This CDR3 comprises 17 residues. The CDR3 sequence is CAWSPSPGQGGHYGYTF. CDR3 in DNA: TGTGCCTGGAGTCCCTCGCCGGGACAGGGGGGCCACTATGGCTACACCTTC. Looking up the rest from reference TRBV30 and TRBJ1-2 gives the full variable domain: SQTIHQWPATLVQPVGSPLSLECTVEGTSNPNLYWYRQAAGRGLQLLFYSVGIGQISSEVPQNLSASRPQDRQFILSSKKLLLSDSGFYLCAWSPSPGQGGHYGYTFGSGTRLTVV.

V is TRBV11-2 and J is TRBJ1-4; the D gene is possibly TRBD1 (6 bases). In germline, CDR1 is SGHAT, CDR2 FQNNGV. The CDR3 sequence is 13 residues long. Trimming stripped 3 bases from V and 15 bases from J, with 17 bases between. CDR3 residues: CASSFHSGQILFF. The CDR3 coding sequence is TGTGCCAGCAGCTTTCACTCGGGACAAATATTGTTTTTT.

The J gene is TRBJ1-4, the V gene TRBV20-1, with TRBD1 as a possible D gene (5 bases). The CDR3 totals 13 residues. Germline V gene data show CDR1 as DFQATT and CDR2 as SNEGSKA (reference sequence). Trimming took 6 bases from V and 6 from J, leaving 14 bases between them. The CDR3 spells CSAHRPGDEKLFF. CDR3 coding DNA: TGCAGTGCCCACAGGCCGGGAGATGAAAAACTGTTTTTT.

For the CDR3, the DNA is TGTGCCAGCAGCCAAGTTTCGGGCCATGAGCAGTTCTTC. Translating it yields CASSQVSGHEQFF. The rearrangement links TRBV14 to TRBJ2-1; no clear D gene. Trimming shortened V by 1 base and J by 8 bases, and 9 bases separated the two germline ends. The CDR3 has 13 amino acids. In germline, CDR1 is SGHDN, CDR2 FVKESK.

The genes are TRBV27 and TRBJ2-7; D call uncertain. The CDR3 is made up of 13 amino acids. Germline loops: CDR1 MNHEY, CDR2 SMNVEV (reference sequence). Trimming removed 5 bases at V and 3 bases at J, with 11 bases between. The CDR3 nucleotides read TGTGCCAGCAGTAGCACCGGTAGCTACGAGCAGTACTTC. This codes for CASSSTGSYEQYF.

In this sample, this clonotype turned up once. The rearrangement links TRBV6-1 to TRBJ2-6; 8 bases are shared with TRBD1. This CDR3 is 19 amino acids long. In germline, CDR1 is MNHNS, CDR2 SASEGT. Unmatched junction bases numbered 17, after V lost 7 bases and J lost 3 bases. CDR3 protein: CASTAGRQGARVGANVLTF. CDR3 in DNA: TGTGCCAGCACCGCCGGAAGGCAGGGGGCGCGAGTTGGGGCCAACGTCCTGACTTTC.

This chain joins TRBV20-1 and TRBJ2-7; TRBD2 might be the D (5 bases). V shed 3 bases and J shed 5 bases, with 11 bases lying between them. The germline V gene encodes CDR1 DFQATT and CDR2 SNEGSKA (reference sequence). The CDR3 contains 12 residues. The CDR3 DNA is TGCAGTGCTAGTTTGAAAGCGGACGAGCAGTACTTC. Protein product: CSASLKADEQYF.

The rearrangement uses TRBV6-2 or TRBV6-3 and TRBJ1-1, with a weak D call TRBD1 (6 bases). With 8 bases removed from V and 0 bases from J, the gap between germline ends came to 10 bases. Germline CDR1 and CDR2: MNHEY and SVGEGT. The CDR3 totals 13 residues. CDR3 sequence (DNA): TGTGCCAGCTGTGGGACAATGAACACTGAAGCTTTCTTT. Its protein is CASCGTMNTEAFF.

CDR3 in amino acids: CASSRLGGVWDTEAFF. The CDR3 DNA reads as TGTGCCAGCAGCCGACTAGGTGGGGTATGGGACACTGAAGCTTTCTTT. J is TRBJ1-1 and V is TRBV14, with D unresolved. CDR1 SGHDN and CDR2 FVKESK come from the germline V gene. This CDR3 is 16 amino acids long. With 4 bases removed from V and 3 bases from J, the gap between germline ends came to 18 bases. Full variable domain (remainder filled in from reference TRBV14 and TRBJ1-1): EAGVTQFPSHSVIEKGQTVTLRCDPISGHDNLYWYRRVMGKEIKFLLHFVKESKQDESGMPNNRFLAERTGGTYSTLKVQPAELEDSGVYFCASSRLGGVWDTEAFFGQGTRLTVV.

The chain carries TRBV6-1 and TRBJ1-1; D remains unclear. The CDR3 contains 13 residues. Germline V gene data show CDR1 as MNHNS and CDR2 as SASEGT. The germline V and J ends were trimmed by 4 bases and 3 bases, with 9 bases remaining between them. CDR3 nucleotides: TGTGCCAGCAGTGTCGTACAGTACACTGAAGCTTTCTTT. It specifies CASSVVQYTEAFF.

This clonotype showed up just once. CDR3: CASSPEGLTNYGYTF. CDR3 nucleotide sequence: TGTGCCAGCAGCCCCGAGGGACTGACTAACTATGGCTACACCTTC. The rearrangement uses TRBV27 and TRBJ1-2; possibly TRBD1 for D (5 bases). V was pared by 6 bases and J by 0 bases, with 14 bases between. CDR3 length equals 15 residues. Germline assignment: CDR1 MNHEY and CDR2 SMNVEV (reference sequence).

The V gene is TRBV29-1, the J gene TRBJ2-2; D might be TRBD1 (6 bases). The CDR3 has 15 amino acids. V lost 4 bases, J lost 1 base, and 13 bases lay in between. Germline CDR1 SQVTM, CDR2 ANQGSEA. Written as DNA, the CDR3 is TGCAGCGTTGTACCCGGGACACTGAACACCGGGGAGCTGTTTTTT. Translation: CSVVPGTLNTGELFF.

The chain employs TRBV20-1 and TRBJ2-4; D ambiguous. Germline V lookup: CDR1 DFQATT, CDR2 SNEGSKA (reference sequence). V gave up 5 bases and J gave up 0 bases, with 11 bases separating them. This CDR3 comprises 14 residues. The chain's CDR3 is CSAAPLVAKNIQYF. DNA for the CDR3: TGCAGTGCTGCCCCGCTTGTAGCCAAAAACATTCAGTACTTC.

The table lists this clonotype with a count of one. The CDR3 region has the DNA TGTGCCAGCAGTAACTACAGGGATACGAACACTGAAGCTTTCTTT. Its translation is CASSNYRDTNTEAFF. The V gene is TRBV27, the J gene TRBJ1-1; TRBD1 might be the D (6 bases). This CDR3 spans 15 amino acids. The V gene lost 5 bases and the J gene lost 1 base, with 14 bases spanning the gap. Per the germline V gene, CDR1 is MNHEY and CDR2 is SMNVEV (reference sequence).

This rearrangement joins TRBV15 to TRBJ2-7; 8 bases map to TRBD2. The CDR3 is made up of 13 amino acids. Germline loops: CDR1 LNHNV, CDR2 YYDKDF (reference sequence). With V trimmed by 1 base and J by 7 bases, 3 bases remained unmatched. The CDR3 DNA reads as TGTGCCACCAGCAGAGCCCGGGGGGGGGAGCAGTACTTC. Encoded protein: CATSRARGGEQYF.

The chain couples TRBV28 to TRBJ2-7; D is uncertain. The V gene lost 6 bases and the J gene lost 4 bases, with 4 bases spanning the gap. The CDR3 is made up of 10 amino acids. Germline V gene data show CDR1 as MDHEN and CDR2 as SYDVKM. This CDR3 reads CASSAYEQYF. The CDR3 region has the DNA TGTGCCAGCAGCGCTTACGAGCAGTACTTC.